This T cell receptor beta chain was identified during a study of shared clonotypes between healthy human individuals. Looked up from germline, CDR1 is MNHNS and CDR2 is SASEGT. This CDR3 spans 14 amino acids. V shed 6 bases and J 7 bases; nucleotides not matched to a gene: 7. The assay ran at deep level. Measured with immunoSEQ multiplex PCR; TCRdb has only the in-frame clones, and not every one. The data contain about 1.5 million clones, approximately 98% of them singletons. This rearrangement joins TRBV6-1 to TRBJ2-1, with 9 bases matching TRBD1. The sequencing sample was made of naive CD4+ T cells sorted from blood. Regarding subset: CD45RA+ positively selected. This sequence originates from a young man in good health. CDR3 loop: CASSSTGGGNEQFF. CDR3 nucleotide sequence: TGTGCCAGCAGCTCGACAGGGGGAGGGAATGAGCAGTTCTTC.